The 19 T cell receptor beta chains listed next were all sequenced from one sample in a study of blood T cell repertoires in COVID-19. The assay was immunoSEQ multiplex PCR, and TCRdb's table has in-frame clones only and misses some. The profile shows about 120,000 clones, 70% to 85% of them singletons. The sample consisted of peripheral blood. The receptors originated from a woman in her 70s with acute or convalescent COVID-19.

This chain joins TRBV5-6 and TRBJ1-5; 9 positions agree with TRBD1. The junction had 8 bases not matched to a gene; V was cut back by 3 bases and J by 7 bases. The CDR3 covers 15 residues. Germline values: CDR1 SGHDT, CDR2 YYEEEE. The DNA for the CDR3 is TGTGCCAGCAGCTCGGGGGACAGGGCCGGGCAGCCCCAGCATTTT. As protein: CASSSGDRAGQPQHF.

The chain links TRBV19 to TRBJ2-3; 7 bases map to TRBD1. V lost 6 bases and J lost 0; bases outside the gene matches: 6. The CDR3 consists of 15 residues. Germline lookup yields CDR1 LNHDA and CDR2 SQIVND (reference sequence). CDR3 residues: CASSLDRASTDTQYF. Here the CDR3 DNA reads TGTGCCAGTAGCCTTGACAGGGCCAGCACAGATACGCAGTATTTT. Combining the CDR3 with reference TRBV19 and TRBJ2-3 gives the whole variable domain DGGITQSPKYLFRKEGQNVTLSCEQNLNHDAMYWYRQDPGQGLRLIYYSQIVNDFQKGDIAEGYSVSREKKESFPLTVTSAQKNPTAFYLCASSLDRASTDTQYFGPGTRLTVL.

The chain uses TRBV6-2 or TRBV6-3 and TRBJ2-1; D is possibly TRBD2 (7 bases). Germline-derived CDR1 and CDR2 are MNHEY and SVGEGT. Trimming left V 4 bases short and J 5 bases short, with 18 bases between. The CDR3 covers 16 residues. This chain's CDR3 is CASSSGSGGRNNEQFF. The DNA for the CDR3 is TGTGCCAGCAGTTCCGGATCGGGGGGCCGGAACAATGAGCAGTTCTTC.

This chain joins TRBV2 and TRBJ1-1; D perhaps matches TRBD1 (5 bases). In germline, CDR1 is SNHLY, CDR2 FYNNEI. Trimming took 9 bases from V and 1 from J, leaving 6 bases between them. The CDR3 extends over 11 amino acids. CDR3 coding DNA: TGTGCCAGGGACAAGAACACTGAAGCTTTCTTT. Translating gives CARDKNTEAFF.

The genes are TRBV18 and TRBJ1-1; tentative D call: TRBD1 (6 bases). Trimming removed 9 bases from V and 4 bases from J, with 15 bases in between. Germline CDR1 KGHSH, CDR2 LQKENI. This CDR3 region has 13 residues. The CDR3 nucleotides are TGTGCCAGTTACTGGGGCAGGGGCACTGAAGCTTTCTTT. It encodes CASYWGRGTEAFF.

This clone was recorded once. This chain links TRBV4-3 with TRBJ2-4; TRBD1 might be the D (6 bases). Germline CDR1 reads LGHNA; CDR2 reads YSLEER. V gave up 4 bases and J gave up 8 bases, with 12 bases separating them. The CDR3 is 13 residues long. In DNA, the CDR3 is TGCGCCAGCAGCCCTGACAGGTTTGACATTCAGTACTTC. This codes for CASSPDRFDIQYF.

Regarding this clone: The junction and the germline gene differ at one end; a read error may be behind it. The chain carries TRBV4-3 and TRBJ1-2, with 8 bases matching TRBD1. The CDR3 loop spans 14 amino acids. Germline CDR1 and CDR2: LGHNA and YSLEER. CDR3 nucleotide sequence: TGCGTCAGCAGCCATCTAACAGGGGGCTATGGCTACACCTTC. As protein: CVSSHLTGGYGYTF.

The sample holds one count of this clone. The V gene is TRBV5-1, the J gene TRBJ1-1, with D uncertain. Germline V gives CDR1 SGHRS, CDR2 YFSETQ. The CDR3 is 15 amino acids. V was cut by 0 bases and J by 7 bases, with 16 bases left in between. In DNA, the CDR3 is TGCGCCAGCAGCTTGGGGTGGTCTGACGGAGGTGAAGCTTTCTTT. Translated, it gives CASSLGWSDGGEAFF.

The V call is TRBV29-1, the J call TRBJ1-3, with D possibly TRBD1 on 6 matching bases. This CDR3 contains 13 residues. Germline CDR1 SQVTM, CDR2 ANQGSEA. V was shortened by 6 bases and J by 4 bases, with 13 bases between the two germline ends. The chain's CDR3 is CSVFTGSGNTIYF. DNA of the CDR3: TGCAGCGTGTTCACAGGGTCCGGAAACACCATATATTTT.

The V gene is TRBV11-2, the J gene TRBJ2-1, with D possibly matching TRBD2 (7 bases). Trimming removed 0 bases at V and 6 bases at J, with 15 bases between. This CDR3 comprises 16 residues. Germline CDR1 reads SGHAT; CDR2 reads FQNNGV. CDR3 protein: CASSLERARGGNEQFF. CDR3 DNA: TGTGCCAGCAGCTTAGAACGGGCGAGGGGGGGCAATGAGCAGTTCTTC.

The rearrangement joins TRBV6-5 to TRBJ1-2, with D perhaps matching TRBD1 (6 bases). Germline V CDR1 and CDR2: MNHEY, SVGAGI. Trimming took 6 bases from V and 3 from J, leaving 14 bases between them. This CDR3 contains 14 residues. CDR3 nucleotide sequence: TGTGCCAGCAGAATCTCACAGGGAGACTATGGCTACACCTTC. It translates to CASRISQGDYGYTF.

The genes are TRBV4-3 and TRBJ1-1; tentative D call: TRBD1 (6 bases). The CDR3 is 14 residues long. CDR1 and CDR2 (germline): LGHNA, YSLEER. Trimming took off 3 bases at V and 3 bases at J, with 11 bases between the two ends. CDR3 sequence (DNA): TGCGCCAGCAGCCAGGGCACAGGGTACACTGAAGCTTTCTTT. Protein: CASSQGTGYTEAFF.

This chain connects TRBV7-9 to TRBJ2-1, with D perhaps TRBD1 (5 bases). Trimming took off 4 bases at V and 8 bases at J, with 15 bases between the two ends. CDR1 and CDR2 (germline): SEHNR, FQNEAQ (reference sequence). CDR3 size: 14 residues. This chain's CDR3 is CASSWGGAADEQFF. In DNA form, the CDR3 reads TGTGCCAGCAGCTGGGGCGGAGCCGCGGATGAGCAGTTCTTC.

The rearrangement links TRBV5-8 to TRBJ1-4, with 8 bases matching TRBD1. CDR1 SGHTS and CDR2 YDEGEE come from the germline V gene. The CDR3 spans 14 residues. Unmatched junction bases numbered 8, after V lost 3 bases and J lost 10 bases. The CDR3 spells CASSSGQGSSKLFF. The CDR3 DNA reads TGTGCCAGCAGCTCAGGACAGGGTTCGTCAAAACTGTTTTTT.

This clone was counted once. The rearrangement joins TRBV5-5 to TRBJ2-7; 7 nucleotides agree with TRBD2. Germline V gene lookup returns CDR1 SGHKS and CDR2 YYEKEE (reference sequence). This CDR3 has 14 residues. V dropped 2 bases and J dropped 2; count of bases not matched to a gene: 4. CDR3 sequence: CASSFPAGAYEQYF. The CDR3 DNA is TGTGCCAGCAGCTTCCCTGCGGGGGCCTACGAGCAGTACTTC.

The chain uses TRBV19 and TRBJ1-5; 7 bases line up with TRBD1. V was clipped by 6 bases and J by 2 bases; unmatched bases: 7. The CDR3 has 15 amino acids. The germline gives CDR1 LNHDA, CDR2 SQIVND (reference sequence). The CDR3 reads CASSAQGFGNQPQHF. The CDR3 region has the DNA TGTGCCAGTAGCGCACAGGGGTTCGGCAATCAGCCCCAGCATTTT.

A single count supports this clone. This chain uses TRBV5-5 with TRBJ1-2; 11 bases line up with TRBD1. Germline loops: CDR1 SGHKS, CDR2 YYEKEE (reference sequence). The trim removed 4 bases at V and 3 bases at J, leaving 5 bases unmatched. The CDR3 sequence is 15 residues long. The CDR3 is CASSAGQGVYYGYTF. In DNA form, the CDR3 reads TGTGCCAGCAGCGCGGGACAGGGGGTATACTATGGCTACACCTTC.

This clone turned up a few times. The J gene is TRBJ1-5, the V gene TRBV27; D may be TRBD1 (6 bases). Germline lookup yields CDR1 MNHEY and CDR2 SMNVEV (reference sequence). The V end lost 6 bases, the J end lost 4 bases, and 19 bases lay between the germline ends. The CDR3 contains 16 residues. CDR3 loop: CASSPIRDNSNQPQHF. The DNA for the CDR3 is TGTGCCAGCAGCCCCATACGGGACAACTCAAATCAGCCCCAGCATTTT.

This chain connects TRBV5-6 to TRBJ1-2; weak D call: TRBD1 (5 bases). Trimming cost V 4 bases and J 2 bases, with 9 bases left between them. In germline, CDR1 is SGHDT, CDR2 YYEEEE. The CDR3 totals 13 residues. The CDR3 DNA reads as TGTGCCAGCAGCCTACAGGAGAACTATGGCTACACCTTC. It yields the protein CASSLQENYGYTF.